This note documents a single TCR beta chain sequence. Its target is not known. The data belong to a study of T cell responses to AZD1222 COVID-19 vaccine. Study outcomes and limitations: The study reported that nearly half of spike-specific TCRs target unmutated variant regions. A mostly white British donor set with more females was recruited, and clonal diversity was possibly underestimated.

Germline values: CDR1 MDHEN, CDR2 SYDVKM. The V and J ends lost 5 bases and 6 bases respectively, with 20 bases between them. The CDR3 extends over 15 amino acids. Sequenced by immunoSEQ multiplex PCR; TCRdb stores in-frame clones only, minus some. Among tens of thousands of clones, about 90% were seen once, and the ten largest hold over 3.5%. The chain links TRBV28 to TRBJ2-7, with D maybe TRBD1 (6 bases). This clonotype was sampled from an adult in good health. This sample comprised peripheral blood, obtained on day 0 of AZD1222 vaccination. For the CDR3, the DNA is TGTGCCAGCAGTGGGGCCGCTGGGACAAGTGGCGAGCAGTACTTC. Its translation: CASSGAAGTSGEQYF.